This TCR beta chain was retrieved from a study of radiotherapy plus CTLA-4 blockade in lung cancer. Study results and limitations: Reports identified early blood T cell clone dynamics, with interferon-beta, as the best response predictor. After radiotherapy and ipilimumab, tumor-derived clones expanded in peripheral blood.

The data were produced by immunoSEQ multiplex PCR, yet TCRdb's version contains in-frame clones alone and is incomplete. The sample contains about 76,000 clones, about four fifths of which appear only once. Chemo-refractory metastatic non-small-cell lung cancer patients were treated with focal radiation plus CTLA-4 blockade with ipilimumab. V lost 1 base to trimming and J lost 6 bases, with 12 bases between them. The CDR3 is made up of 14 amino acids. CDR1 and CDR2 (germline): SGHVS, FQNEAQ. With respect to this clone: What it recognizes is unknown.

The sequence came from a human donor with non-small cell lung cancer whose response to radiotherapy plus ipilimumab could not be evaluated. Some clones in this sample may be carry-over from other donors' samples. The sample in question was peripheral blood, obtained from a patient treated with radiotherapy plus ipilimumab. The rearrangement uses TRBV7-8 and TRBJ1-2; no firm D call. Written as DNA, the CDR3 is TGTGCCAGCAGCTTAGAACGGGTAACTAATGGCTACACCTTC. Its protein product is CASSLERVTNGYTF.